The 32 T cell receptor beta chains in this list originate from one sample, sequenced in a study of blood T cells in healthy people across ages. A sample-barcoded 5' primer and a J-beta primer mix were used in a second PCR of roughly 7 to 11 cycles. Using its own MiXCR run on the 5' RACE reads, TCRdb lists one record per CDR3 protein. The sample lists some 940,000 distinct CDR3 sequences; almost 30% were seen once. The data also belong to a second study, concerning T cells of mothers and their children.

Material: blood. Receptors originate from a woman aged 40 to 49 in good health.

A few counts support this clonotype. This may come from a read error, since a much larger clone is one base off. The chain joins TRBV29-1 to TRBJ2-7; D gene ambiguous. This CDR3 is 14 amino acids long. Trimming left V 1 base short and J 7 bases short, with 17 bases between. Germline-derived CDR1 and CDR2 are SQVTM and ANQGSEA. CDR3 amino acids: CSVEGQELYNEQYF. CDR3 in DNA: TGCAGCGTTGAAGGGCAGGAGCTCTACAATGAGCAGTACTTC.

The chain links TRBV2 to TRBJ2-4; D not resolved. V was shortened by 6 bases and J by 13 bases, with 16 bases between the two germline ends. Germline-derived CDR1 and CDR2 are SNHLY and FYNNEI. The CDR3 spans 12 residues. CDR3 nucleotide sequence: TGTGCCAGCAGGGTGGCTATAGAAAAGCAGTACTTC. Its protein is CASRVAIEKQYF. The complete variable domain, with remaining parts taken from reference TRBV2 and TRBJ2-4, reads EPEVTQTPSHQVTQMGQEVILRCVPISNHLYFYWYRQILGQKVEFLVSFYNNEISEKSEIFDDQFSVERPDGSNFTLKIRSTKLEDSAMYFCASRVAIEKQYFGAGTRLSVL.

V is TRBV7-9 and J is TRBJ2-3; perhaps TRBD2 as D (5 bases). The CDR3 runs 16 residues. CDR1 SEHNR and CDR2 FQNEAQ come from the germline V gene (reference sequence). The V gene lost 5 bases and the J gene lost 3 bases, with 18 bases spanning the gap. CDR3 DNA: TGTGCCAGCAGCCGCGGTGGGAGCGACCGAACAGATACGCAGTATTTT. It is translated as CASSRGGSDRTDTQYF.

This clonotype was counted between two and nine times. This chain joins TRBV20-1 and TRBJ2-1; 7 bases are a match to TRBD2. This CDR3 comprises 15 residues. Germline-derived CDR1 and CDR2 are DFQATT and SNEGSKA (reference sequence). V gave up 0 bases and J gave up 6 bases; unmatched junction bases: 8. The CDR3 protein is CSARDLAAPCNEQFF. The CDR3 nucleotides read TGCAGTGCTAGAGATCTAGCGGCCCCGTGCAATGAGCAGTTCTTC.

V and J are TRBV28 and TRBJ2-3; D gene uncertain. CDR1 MDHEN and CDR2 SYDVKM come from the germline V gene. V was trimmed by 0 bases and J by 9 bases, leaving 7 bases between them. CDR3 length: 12 residues. The CDR3 coding sequence is TGTGCCAGCAGTTTATGGGGTGGGACGCAGTATTTT. It specifies CASSLWGGTQYF.

As regards this clonotype: A much larger clone lies a single base off, so this may be a read error. The genes are TRBV14 and TRBJ2-7, with D perhaps TRBD1 (5 bases). From germline, CDR1 is SGHDN and CDR2 FVKESK. This CDR3 is 13 amino acids long. In DNA form, the CDR3 reads TGTGCCGGCAGCCAAGAGTTTCAGGGCGGGCAGTACTTC. Translation gives CAGSQEFQGGQYF.

This clonotype was counted many times. This chain links TRBV12-3 or TRBV12-4 with TRBJ2-1, with D uncertain. V lost 6 bases and J lost 0, with 9 bases in between. This CDR3 region has 14 residues. This CDR3 is CASRRHSSYNEQFF. In DNA, the CDR3 is TGTGCCAGCAGGCGGCACAGCTCCTACAATGAGCAGTTCTTC.

This clonotype was seen a handful of times. The genes are TRBV20-1 and TRBJ1-1; D not resolved. Trimming shortened V by 6 bases and J by 2 bases, and 13 bases separated the two germline ends. This CDR3 has 13 residues. Germline V CDR1 and CDR2: DFQATT, SNEGSKA (reference sequence). This chain's CDR3 is CSAPSVINTEAFF. Here the CDR3 DNA reads TGCAGTGCCCCTAGCGTGATAAACACTGAAGCTTTCTTT.

This clonotype was found many times. The V gene is TRBV4-1, the J gene TRBJ2-7; D may be TRBD2 (5 bases). Germline V gene data show CDR1 as MGHRA and CDR2 as YSYEKL. This CDR3 has 13 amino acids. V lost 4 bases and J lost 4, with 11 bases in between. DNA of the CDR3: TGCGCCAGCAGCCGAGGTAGCGCATACGAGCAGTACTTC. Translated: CASSRGSAYEQYF.

Only a few counts were recorded for this clonotype. J is TRBJ1-1 and V is TRBV9; 9 nucleotides agree with TRBD1. Trimming took 0 bases from V and 3 from J; bases not matched to a gene: 6. The CDR3 is 16 amino acids. Germline V gene sequence: CDR1 SGDLS, CDR2 YYNGEE. The CDR3 nucleotides read TGTGCCAGCAGCGTAGCGGGACAGGGAGAGGACACTGAAGCTTTCTTT. Residues: CASSVAGQGEDTEAFF.

DNA for the CDR3: TGCGCCAGCAGTCTTCGCAGCGGGGCCCTGAACACTGAAGCTTTCTTT. Its translation: CASSLRSGALNTEAFF. The rearrangement uses TRBV4-1 and TRBJ1-1; tentatively, D is TRBD1 (5 bases). Germline CDR1 is MGHRA and CDR2 is YSYEKL. This CDR3 comprises 16 residues. V was trimmed by 6 bases and J by 0 bases, leaving 17 bases between them.

Many counts were recorded for this clonotype. The chain has TRBV20-1 and TRBJ1-2, with 8 bases fitting TRBD1. Unmatched junction bases numbered 6, after V lost 5 bases and J lost 7 bases. The V gene's germline CDR1 is DFQATT and CDR2 SNEGSKA (reference sequence). This CDR3 region has 12 residues. The CDR3 DNA sequence: TGCAGTGCTCCACAGGGGGGAAGTGGCTACACCTTC. Protein product: CSAPQGGSGYTF.

This clonotype was recorded many times. The genes are TRBV6-1 and TRBJ2-6; D is unresolved. The CDR3 sequence is 15 residues long. Germline V gene lookup returns CDR1 MNHNS and CDR2 SASEGT. V shed 4 bases and J shed 0 bases, with 7 bases lying between them. In DNA form, the CDR3 reads TGTGCCAGCAGTGTGGCCGACTCTGGGGCCAACGTCCTGACTTTC. Translating it yields CASSVADSGANVLTF.

This clonotype was counted between two and nine times. The chain is built from TRBV27 and TRBJ2-7; tentative D call: TRBD1 (5 bases). Germline assignment: CDR1 MNHEY and CDR2 SMNVEV (reference sequence). V gave up 0 bases and J gave up 0 bases, with 9 bases separating them. This CDR3 is built from 15 residues. The CDR3 loop is CASSLSTATSYEQYF. CDR3 coding DNA: TGTGCCAGCAGTTTATCGACAGCAACCTCCTACGAGCAGTACTTC.

This clonotype was picked up many times. The CDR3 DNA reads as TGTGCCATCAGTGACTCTAGCGGGGGTTCCTACGAGCAGTACTTC. Amino acids: CAISDSSGGSYEQYF. The chain combines TRBV10-3 with TRBJ2-7, with 10 bases fitting TRBD2. The length of the CDR3 is 15 residues. The germline V gene encodes CDR1 ENHRY and CDR2 SYGVKD. V was clipped by 3 bases and J by 1 base; unmatched bases: 3.

This sequence joins TRBV28 and TRBJ1-1, with 11 positions matching TRBD1. V shed 0 bases, J shed 5 bases, and the junction held 2 bases outside the gene matches. The CDR3 contains 15 residues. Germline V gene lookup returns CDR1 MDHEN and CDR2 SYDVKM. Here the CDR3 reads CASSLWGQGGTEAFF. Written as DNA, the CDR3 is TGTGCCAGCAGTTTATGGGGACAGGGGGGAACTGAAGCTTTCTTT.

The CDR3 spells CASSQEFLWRGFLGTDTQYF. The CDR3 DNA follows: TGCGCCAGCAGCCAAGAGTTCTTGTGGCGGGGGTTTCTTGGCACAGATACGCAGTATTTT. V is TRBV4-1 and J is TRBJ2-3; 7 nucleotides align to TRBD2. J was trimmed by 1 base and V by 0 bases; bases with no gene match: 16. The CDR3 runs 20 residues. Germline CDR1 is MGHRA and CDR2 is YSYEKL.

The chain has TRBV5-1 and TRBJ2-1; D not certain. The CDR3 is made up of 15 amino acids. Germline assignment: CDR1 SGHRS and CDR2 YFSETQ. Trimming removed 2 bases at V and 0 bases at J, with 9 bases between. In DNA, the CDR3 is TGCGCCAGCAGCTTTGGCGATAGCTCCTACAATGAGCAGTTCTTC. Amino acids: CASSFGDSSYNEQFF.

This clonotype appeared once. A much bigger clone sits one base away, suggesting this may be a read error. V usage is TRBV6-5 and J usage is TRBJ1-1; D uncertain. Germline CDR1 reads MNHEY; CDR2 reads SVGAGI. V was trimmed by 8 bases and J by 0 bases, leaving 16 bases between them. The CDR3 is made up of 15 amino acids. The CDR3 nucleotides are TGTGCCAGCTTGTGCGGGTATGGTATGAACACTGAAGCTTTCTTT. Translating it yields CASLCGYGMNTEAFF.

Remarks on this clonotype: The CDR3 ends on some other residue instead of the conserved phenylalanine or tryptophan, so this is likely a read error. The V call is TRBV14, the J call TRBJ2-4; no firm D call. V lost 9 bases to trimming and J lost 5 bases, with 20 bases between them. Germline values: CDR1 SGHDN, CDR2 FVKESK. There are 15 residues in the CDR3. The CDR3 here is CASQRTFRSENIQYL. In DNA, the CDR3 is TGTGCCAGTCAGAGGACCTTCCGATCAGAAAACATTCAGTACCTC.

CDR3 sequence (DNA): TGTGCCAGCAGCTTAATTACAGGCTTAGGCAATCAGCCCCAGCATTTT. Translation: CASSLITGLGNQPQHF. The chain recombines TRBV7-2 with TRBJ1-5, with D tentatively TRBD1 (5 bases). Germline-derived CDR1 and CDR2 are SGHTA and FQGNSA. The CDR3 spans 16 residues. Trimming took off 2 bases at V and 2 bases at J, with 13 bases between the two ends.

The chain uses TRBV6-1 and TRBJ1-1; TRBD1 matches 7 bases. In germline, CDR1 is MNHNS, CDR2 SASEGT. The CDR3 has 12 amino acids. The V segment lost 7 bases and the J segment 11 bases; nucleotides outside the gene matches: 10. This chain's CDR3 is CASTSSGTEAFF. The CDR3 DNA follows: TGTGCCAGCACATCCTCCGGGACAGAGGCTTTCTTT.

This clonotype was counted only a few times. V is TRBV5-1 and J is TRBJ2-5, with TRBD2 identical over 11 bases. CDR1 is SGHRS, CDR2 YFSETQ, per germline. This CDR3 is built from 16 residues. After removal of 4 bases from V and 7 bases from J, the junction contained 12 bases not matched to a gene. CDR3 sequence reads: CASSIPGLAVEGTQYF. Written as DNA, the CDR3 is TGCGCCAGCAGCATCCCGGGACTAGCGGTGGAGGGGACCCAGTACTTC.

A note on this clonotype: A much larger clone lies one base from this, so it may be a read error. The chain carries TRBV5-1 and TRBJ2-7; 14 nucleotides line up with TRBD2. The junction had 6 bases not matched to a gene; V was cut back by 3 bases and J by 7 bases. The CDR3 has 15 amino acids. Germline V lookup: CDR1 SGHRS, CDR2 YFSETQ. The chain's CDR3 is CASSSGLAGDNEQYF. The CDR3 DNA sequence: TGCGCCAGCAGCTCGGGACTAGCGGGAGACAATGAGCAGTACTTC.

The chain has TRBV24-1 and TRBJ1-2, with TRBD1 as a possible D gene (6 bases). Per germline, CDR1 KGHDR and CDR2 SFDVKD. The CDR3 totals 13 residues. V was clipped by 3 bases and J by 5 bases, with 9 bases between them. Here the CDR3 reads CATSDTGLYGYTF. The CDR3, as DNA: TGTGCCACCAGTGATACAGGGTTGTATGGCTACACCTTC.

This chain joins TRBV4-3 and TRBJ2-1; the D is unclear. In germline, CDR1 is LGHNA, CDR2 YSLEER. V lost 0 bases and J lost 11, with 14 bases in between. The CDR3 is made up of 14 amino acids. The CDR3 bases are TGCGCCAGCAGCCAAGATTTTGGCGAAAATAAGCAGTTCTTC. Translated: CASSQDFGENKQFF.

This clonotype was observed at least ten times. The rearrangement links TRBV20-1 to TRBJ2-1; D is possibly TRBD2 (6 bases). The CDR3 has 12 amino acids. Germline V lookup: CDR1 DFQATT, CDR2 SNEGSKA (reference sequence). V was shortened by 8 bases and J by 4 bases, with 12 bases between the two germline ends. This CDR3 reads CSFAGPYNEQFF. The CDR3 bases are TGCAGTTTTGCGGGGCCTTACAATGAGCAGTTCTTC.

In its sample, this clonotype was seen a few times. The chain combines TRBV3-1 with TRBJ1-2; D gene unclear. The length of the CDR3 is 14 residues. CDR1 is LGHDT and CDR2 is YNNKEL in the germline V gene (reference sequence). Trimming pared 4 bases from V and 8 bases from J, leaving 17 bases between. The CDR3 coding sequence is TGTGCCAGCAGCCCACGTGACGCTGGGAGAGGCTACACCTTC. It is translated as CASSPRDAGRGYTF.

This clonotype was seen many times. This rearrangement joins TRBV6-5 to TRBJ2-7, with 8 bases matching TRBD2. The J segment lost 2 bases and the V segment lost 6 bases, leaving 12 bases of the junction unmatched. Germline assignment: CDR1 MNHEY and CDR2 SVGAGI. The CDR3 loop spans 16 amino acids. The CDR3: CASRGPRGGLPYEQYF. CDR3 bases: TGTGCCAGCAGGGGTCCCCGGGGGGGGCTTCCCTACGAGCAGTACTTC.

This clonotype was seen at least ten times. This chain's CDR3 is CAISESMGLVYEQFF. The CDR3 DNA reads as TGTGCCATCAGTGAGTCGATGGGACTAGTTTATGAGCAGTTCTTC. V is TRBV10-3 and J is TRBJ2-1; 8 positions agree with TRBD2. The CDR3 is 15 amino acids. J lost 8 bases, V lost 0 bases, and 6 bases had no gene match. Per the germline V gene, CDR1 is ENHRY and CDR2 is SYGVKD.

This chain joins TRBV21-1 and TRBJ2-5; TRBD1, the table's D call, was not compared with the DNA. TRBV21-1 is listed as a pseudogene. The length of the CDR3 is 15 residues. CDR3 in amino acids: CASSNYCEINREQYF. DNA for the CDR3: TGTGCCAGCAGCAATTATTGCGAAATAAACCGGGAGCAGTACTTC.

Of note for this clonotype: This is likely a read error, given that the CDR3 carries no conserved phenylalanine or tryptophan at its end. The chain links TRBV3-1 to TRBJ2-6; TRBD2 might be the D (5 bases). Germline V gives CDR1 LGHDT, CDR2 YNNKEL (reference sequence). The CDR3 length is 16 residues. Trimming removed 4 bases from V and 3 bases from J, with 13 bases in between. The CDR3 DNA reads as TGTGCCAGCAGCCTGATCCGGGGATATGGGGCCAACGTCCTGACTTGC. It encodes CASSLIRGYGANVLTC.